These 6 T cell receptor beta chains were all obtained from the same sample, sequenced in a study of blood T cell repertoires in COVID-19 (dated by TCRdb to 2020 to 2022). Receptors were amplified or captured by the immunoSEQ multiplex PCR assay. TCRdb provides this immuneACCESS table in a form limited to in-frame rearrangements. Some clones are lacking; in checked studies, under half of them reflect an unresolved V gene, and why the rest are absent is not known. Recorded for this sample are roughly 410,000 clones; about 88% of them occurred a single time. The ten largest clones add up to 1.5% to 1.9% of the sample. The specimen was peripheral blood. All receptors derive from a woman between 35 and 50 years old with COVID-19, enrolled during active disease.

The chain joins TRBV27 to TRBJ2-3, with a weak D call TRBD1 (6 bases). Germline V CDR1 and CDR2: MNHEY, SMNVEV (reference sequence). Trimming stripped 0 bases from V and 3 bases from J, with 10 bases between. This CDR3 is built from 15 residues. CDR3 residues: CASSLSDSSTDTQYF. DNA for the CDR3: TGTGCCAGCAGTTTATCGGACAGTTCAACAGATACGCAGTATTTT.

V is TRBV3-1 (or the pseudogene TRBV3-2) and J is TRBJ1-4; D gene uncertain. The ends were cut back, 2 bases at V and 7 bases at J, with 5 bases in the middle. This CDR3 has 12 amino acids. Germline V gene sequence: CDR1 LGHDT, CDR2 YNNKEL (reference sequence). The chain's CDR3 is CASSQSGEKLFF. The CDR3 DNA reads TGTGCCAGCAGCCAAAGCGGTGAAAAACTGTTTTTT.

The chain joins TRBV2 to TRBJ1-1; D is possibly TRBD1 (5 bases). This CDR3 contains 14 residues. Germline lookup yields CDR1 SNHLY and CDR2 FYNNEI. V was clipped by 7 bases and J by 6 bases, with 18 bases between them. DNA for the CDR3: TGTGCCAGCATTATTGGACAAGCTCTAGCTGAAGCTTTCTTT. It translates to CASIIGQALAEAFF.

This clone has more than one count but fewer than ten. The chain recombines TRBV19 with TRBJ1-5, with D uncertain. The CDR3 loop spans 16 amino acids. Trimming cost V 5 bases and J 6 bases, with 20 bases left between them. Germline CDR1 LNHDA, CDR2 SQIVND (reference sequence). The CDR3 DNA reads TGTGCCAGTAGTGGCGGCTTAGGAGGGTTCGGTCAGCCCCAGCATTTT. Translating it yields CASSGGLGGFGQPQHF.

The chain has TRBV15 and TRBJ2-7; 7 nucleotides line up with TRBD2. V shed 0 bases, J shed 3 bases, and the junction held 14 bases outside the gene matches. Germline V gives CDR1 LNHNV, CDR2 YYDKDF (reference sequence). This CDR3 has 18 amino acids. This CDR3 reads CATSRDGFNIGGNYEQYF. The DNA of the CDR3 is TGTGCCACCAGCAGAGATGGATTCAATATCGGGGGGAACTACGAGCAGTACTTC.

There are a few counts of this clone. The chain employs TRBV6-2 or TRBV6-3 and TRBJ1-1, with D hard to call. The CDR3 has 15 amino acids. V lost 6 bases to trimming and J lost 7 bases, with 21 bases between them. From germline, CDR1 is MNHEY and CDR2 SVGEGT. In nucleotides, the CDR3 is TGTGCCAGCAGCTATGCTATTTCTCGAGGTATTGAAGCTTTCTTT. Translated: CASSYAISRGIEAFF.